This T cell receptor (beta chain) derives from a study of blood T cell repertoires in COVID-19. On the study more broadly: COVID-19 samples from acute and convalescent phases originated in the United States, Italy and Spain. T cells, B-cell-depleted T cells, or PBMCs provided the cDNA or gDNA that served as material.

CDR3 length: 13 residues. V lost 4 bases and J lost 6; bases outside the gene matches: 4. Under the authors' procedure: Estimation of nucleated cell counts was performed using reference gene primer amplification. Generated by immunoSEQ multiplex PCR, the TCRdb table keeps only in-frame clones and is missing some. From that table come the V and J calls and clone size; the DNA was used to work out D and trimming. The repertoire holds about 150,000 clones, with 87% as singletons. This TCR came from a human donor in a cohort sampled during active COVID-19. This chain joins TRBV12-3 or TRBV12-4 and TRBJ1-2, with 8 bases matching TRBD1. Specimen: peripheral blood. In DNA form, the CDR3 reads TGTGCCAGCAGTTCTCAGGGGGCAGATGGCTACACCTTC. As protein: CASSSQGADGYTF.